One and the same sample provided the 30 T cell receptor beta chains below, sequenced in a study of human T cells and chemical hapten exposure. TCRdb processed the RACE reads anew with MiXCR; each CDR3 protein has one entry. The table lists about 58,000 distinct CDR3 sequences, 12% of them singletons. Documented time point: patch test 3, about 24 weeks after DPC sensitization. Specified treatment: therapeutic diphenylcyclopropenone sensitization with weekly scalp DPC. Material: whole blood, obtained in connection with sensitization to the hapten diphenylcyclopropenone (DPC). The receptor source for this set is a man aged 25-45 years with alopecia areata. Some clones in this sample may be carry-over from other donors' samples.

This clonotype was picked up a small number of times. Sequence at one end of the junction differs from germline and may be a read error. The chain links TRBV27 to TRBJ1-1, with D hard to call. CDR1 and CDR2 (germline): MNHEY, SMNVEV (reference sequence). There are 13 residues in the CDR3. This chain's CDR3 is CASSFGQNAEAFF. The CDR3 nucleotides read TGTGCCAGCAGTTTTGGCCAGAACGCTGAAGCTTTCTTT.

Many counts were recorded for this clonotype. The rearrangement links TRBV7-9 to TRBJ1-1; D might be TRBD1 (5 bases). This CDR3 has 16 amino acids. V lost 4 bases and J 4 bases, leaving 19 bases between the germline ends. The germline CDR1 and CDR2 sequences are SEHNR and FQNEAQ (reference sequence). CDR3 DNA sequence: TGTGCCAGCAGCTCGCCAGGGATGAGAGTAGGCACTGAAGCTTTCTTT. Protein: CASSSPGMRVGTEAFF.

The chain joins TRBV12-3 or TRBV12-4 to TRBJ1-2, with D unclear. The V end lost 0 bases, the J end lost 14 bases, and 13 bases lay between the germline ends. This CDR3 spans 12 amino acids. The CDR3: CASSLAGRKDTF. In DNA, the CDR3 is TGTGCCAGCAGTTTAGCCGGCAGGAAGGATACCTTC.

The sample holds many counts of this clonotype. Its ends do not fully match the called genes, so a read error is possible. The CDR3 coding sequence is TGTGCCAGCAGGGAAGGGCAGGGTTACCCCTCCTACGAGCAGTACTTC. This sequence encodes CASREGQGYPSYEQYF. This chain links TRBV6-1 with TRBJ2-7; D may be TRBD1 (5 bases). From germline, CDR1 is MNHNS and CDR2 SASEGT. The CDR3 spans 16 residues.

The chain joins TRBV27 to TRBJ2-5, with 8 bases identical to TRBD2. The CDR3 covers 12 residues. J was trimmed by 7 bases and V by 5 bases; bases with no gene match: 3. CDR1 MNHEY and CDR2 SMNVEV come from the germline V gene (reference sequence). The CDR3 region is CASSPAGGTQYF. DNA for the CDR3: TGTGCCAGCAGTCCCGCGGGGGGGACCCAGTACTTC.

This clonotype was recorded at least ten times. This chain links TRBV9 with TRBJ2-5; no clear D. The germline gives CDR1 SGDLS, CDR2 YYNGEE. The CDR3 has 16 residues. Deletions cut 0 bases from V and 4 bases from J, with 16 bases between. CDR3 in amino acids: CASSVEGNFNRETQYF. The CDR3 DNA follows: TGTGCCAGCAGCGTAGAAGGAAACTTCAATCGAGAGACCCAGTACTTC.

The J gene is TRBJ2-5, the V gene TRBV28; D possibly uses TRBD1 or TRBD2 (6 bases each). The germline V gene encodes CDR1 MDHEN and CDR2 SYDVKM. The CDR3 loop spans 13 amino acids. The V end was cut by 8 bases, the J end by 5 bases, with 15 bases between. CDR3 sequence (DNA): TGTGCCAGCTCAATAAGGGGGAGGGAGACCCAGTACTTC. Protein: CASSIRGRETQYF.

This clonotype has only a few counts. The chain carries TRBV28 and TRBJ1-5; D remains unclear. The V end lost 5 bases, the J end lost 11 bases, and 7 bases lay between the germline ends. CDR3 length: 10 amino acids. The germline CDR1 and CDR2 sequences are MDHEN and SYDVKM. The chain's CDR3 is CASSLTSQHF. DNA of the CDR3: TGTGCCAGCAGTCTGACGTCCCAGCATTTT.

V and J are TRBV11-2 and TRBJ1-2, with D uncertain. The V end lost 3 bases, the J end lost 4 bases, and 9 bases lay between the germline ends. Germline V CDR1 and CDR2: SGHAT, FQNNGV. CDR3 length: 13 amino acids. The CDR3 DNA reads as TGTGCCAGCAGCTTTGGGATTAGCTATGGCTACACCTTC. This translates into CASSFGISYGYTF. Using reference TRBV11-2 and TRBJ1-2 for the parts outside the CDR3, the full variable domain is EAGVAQSPRYKIIEKRQSVAFWCNPISGHATLYWYQQILGQGPKLLIQFQNNGVVDDSQLPKDRFSAERLKGVDSTLKIQPAKLEDSAVYLCASSFGISYGYTFGSGTRLTVV.

This clonotype was recorded at least ten times. In DNA form, the CDR3 reads TGTGCCAGCAGCCAGGCCGGGGACAGGGGAAAGGATGAGCAGTTCTTC. Protein: CASSQAGDRGKDEQFF. V gene TRBV4-2 combines with J gene TRBJ2-1, with TRBD1 matching over 10 bases. Losses at the gene ends were 3 bases for V and 8 bases for J; bases not matched to a gene: 10. Germline-derived CDR1 and CDR2 are LGHNA and YNFKEQ. The CDR3 length is 16 residues.

This clonotype was detected ten times or more. The chain couples TRBV7-9 to TRBJ2-7; 9 bases are a match to TRBD1. The germline gives CDR1 SEHNR, CDR2 FQNEAQ (reference sequence). The CDR3 length is 15 residues. V trimming: 3 bases; J trimming: 2 bases; junction bases outside the gene matches: 5. CDR3 loop: CASSFPGTGPYEQYF. The CDR3 DNA is TGTGCCAGCAGCTTTCCCGGGACAGGGCCCTACGAGCAGTACTTC.

The chain uses TRBV19 and TRBJ1-4; 7 bases map to TRBD1. Germline CDR1 and CDR2: LNHDA and SQIVND (reference sequence). The CDR3 runs to 17 residues. V shed 4 bases, J shed 0 bases, and the junction held 8 bases outside the gene matches. The CDR3 region has the DNA TGTGCCAGTAGTACCCTGGGACAGTCTGCAACTAATGAAAAACTGTTTTTT. This gives the protein CASSTLGQSATNEKLFF.

The V call is TRBV2, the J call TRBJ1-6, with unresolved D. Trimming left V 7 bases short and J 6 bases short, with 7 bases between. CDR1 and CDR2 from the germline V gene are SNHLY and FYNNEI. CDR3 size: 12 residues. The CDR3: CASMDPNSPLHF. In DNA form, the CDR3 reads TGTGCCAGCATGGACCCTAATTCACCCCTCCACTTT.

The gene calls are TRBV7-9 and TRBJ1-5; 7 nucleotides match TRBD1. This CDR3 contains 17 residues. With 4 bases clipped from V and 0 bases from J, the junction kept 9 bases outside the gene matches. CDR1 and CDR2 (germline): SEHNR, FQNEAQ (reference sequence). CDR3 nucleotides: TGTGCCAGCAGCTCAGGGGGACAGCCATATAGCAATCAGCCCCAGCATTTT. It specifies CASSSGGQPYSNQPQHF.

The chain is built from TRBV5-6 and TRBJ1-5; 7 bases match TRBD1. The length of the CDR3 is 16 residues. V shed 3 bases and J 4 bases; nucleotides not matched to a gene: 10. The germline V gene has CDR1 SGHDT and CDR2 YYEEEE. DNA of the CDR3: TGTGCCAGCAGCTCCAAATGGGACAGCAGGAATCAGCCCCAGCATTTT. Its protein product is CASSSKWDSRNQPQHF.

The chain uses TRBV20-1 and TRBJ1-5; no firm D call. The CDR3 extends over 12 amino acids. Germline-derived CDR1 and CDR2 are DFQATT and SNEGSKA (reference sequence). V was trimmed by 1 base and J by 11 bases, leaving 12 bases between them. The CDR3 spells CSARAQSASQHF. In DNA, the CDR3 is TGCAGTGCTAGAGCTCAATCAGCATCCCAGCATTTT.

This clonotype was counted many times. The junction departs from the called germline gene at one end, perhaps through a read error. CDR3 sequence: CASSPSLGGSSGANVLTF. DNA for the CDR3: TGTGCTAGCAGCCCCTCGTTAGGGGGGAGCTCTGGGGCCAACGTCCTGACTTTC. The chain employs TRBV7-7 and TRBJ2-6, with D perhaps assigned TRBD1 or TRBD2 (6 bases each). Germline loops: CDR1 SSHAT, CDR2 FNYEAQ (reference sequence). The CDR3 is 18 residues long.

This clonotype showed up many times. The chain employs TRBV18 and TRBJ2-7, with D hard to call. V was clipped by 3 bases and J by 0 bases, with 6 bases between them. The V gene's germline CDR1 is KGHSH and CDR2 LQKENI. The CDR3 runs to 13 residues. CDR3 sequence (DNA): TGTGCCAGCTCACCGCCAGACTCCTACGAGCAGTACTTC. Amino acid sequence: CASSPPDSYEQYF. Full variable domain (remainder filled in from reference TRBV18 and TRBJ2-7): NAGVMQNPRHLVRRRGQEARLRCSPMKGHSHVYWYRQLPEEGLKFMVYLQKENIIDESGMPKERFSAEFPKEGPSILRIQQVVRGDSAAYFCASSPPDSYEQYFGPGTRLTVT.

This clonotype was recorded at least ten times. The V gene is TRBV6-2 or TRBV6-3, the J gene TRBJ1-2; TRBD1 agrees at 8 bases. The CDR3 runs 15 residues. Germline loops: CDR1 MNHEY, CDR2 SVGEGT. Germline trimming cut 2 bases from V and 8 bases from J; bases unmatched to any gene: 10. CDR3: CASSYPDRGSGGYTF. The CDR3 region has the DNA TGTGCCAGCAGTTACCCTGACAGGGGAAGTGGAGGCTACACCTTC.

In its sample, this clonotype was seen many times. The genes are TRBV29-1 and TRBJ1-1; D is undetermined. Looked up from germline, CDR1 is SQVTM and CDR2 is ANQGSEA. The CDR3 loop spans 9 amino acids. CDR3 nucleotide sequence: TGCCCCGGGCGCACTGAAGCTTTCTTT. Translation gives CPGRTEAFF. Based on the CDR3 plus reference TRBV29-1 and TRBJ1-1, the full variable domain is SAVISQKPSRDICQRGTSLTIQCQVDSQVTMMFWYRQQPGQSLTLIATANQGSEATYESGFVIDKFPISRPNLTFSTLTVSNMSPEDSSIYLCPGRTEAFFGQGTRLTVV.

This clonotype was recorded at least ten times. This chain links TRBV6-2 or TRBV6-3 with TRBJ2-4; perhaps TRBD1 as D (6 bases). Germline assignment: CDR1 MNHEY and CDR2 SVGEGT. The length of the CDR3 is 18 residues. V gave up 0 bases and J gave up 8 bases, with 23 bases separating them. The CDR3: CASSYSRLGQPNWDIQYF. Here the CDR3 DNA reads TGTGCCAGCAGTTACTCGAGGCTTGGACAGCCAAATTGGGACATTCAGTACTTC.

The chain links TRBV10-3 to TRBJ1-2, with no clear D. This CDR3 comprises 13 residues. Between the trimmed V and J ends, which lost 10 bases and 6 bases, there was a span of 18 bases. CDR1 is ENHRY and CDR2 is SYGVKD in the germline V gene. The CDR3 here is CATAAEDLDGYTF. CDR3 DNA: TGTGCCACCGCAGCAGAGGATCTGGATGGCTACACCTTC.

In its sample, this clonotype was seen many times. The chain couples TRBV4-1 to TRBJ2-2; D ambiguous. V shed 2 bases and J shed 0 bases, with 16 bases lying between them. CDR1 and CDR2 from the germline V gene are MGHRA and YSYEKL. This CDR3 region has 18 residues. The CDR3 sequence: CASSQNLRDTSNTGELFF. CDR3 in DNA: TGCGCCAGCAGCCAAAATCTACGAGACACTTCGAACACCGGGGAGCTGTTTTTT.

This clonotype showed up just a few times. The chain links TRBV12-3 or TRBV12-4 to TRBJ2-7; D remains unclear. The CDR3 is 14 residues long. V lost 2 bases and J lost 3, with 11 bases in between. The CDR3 spells CASSLSSWFYEQYF. The CDR3 region has the DNA TGTGCCAGCAGTTTATCGTCCTGGTTCTACGAGCAGTACTTC.

The chain is built from TRBV28 and TRBJ2-5; 8 nucleotides agree with TRBD1. Losses at the gene ends were 6 bases for V and 6 bases for J; bases not matched to a gene: 9. Germline CDR1 MDHEN, CDR2 SYDVKM. This CDR3 spans 14 amino acids. The CDR3 sequence: CASRYPGGLKTQYF. The CDR3 DNA reads as TGTGCCAGCAGGTACCCAGGGGGCTTGAAGACCCAGTACTTC.

There are a few counts of this clonotype. The chain couples TRBV2 to TRBJ2-5; D is uncertain. The V end was cut by 3 bases, the J end by 6 bases, with 2 bases between. The CDR3 consists of 10 residues. Germline-derived CDR1 and CDR2 are SNHLY and FYNNEI. CDR3 nucleotides: TGTGCCAGCAGTGAGCAGACCCAGTACTTC. It is translated as CASSEQTQYF.

This clonotype was recorded at least ten times. The chain links TRBV11-2 to TRBJ2-7; 7 positions agree with TRBD2. CDR1 SGHAT and CDR2 FQNNGV come from the germline V gene. The CDR3 spans 14 residues. J was trimmed by 4 bases and V by 5 bases; bases with no gene match: 8. The DNA of the CDR3 is TGTGCCAGCAGCCTGCCGGGACTACCTTACGAGCAGTACTTC. It specifies CASSLPGLPYEQYF.

This clonotype has at least ten counts. The gene calls are TRBV11-1 and TRBJ2-1; tentatively, D is TRBD1 or TRBD2 (5 bases each). Deletions cut 2 bases from V and 6 bases from J, with 11 bases between. The CDR3 length is 14 residues. CDR1 is SGHAT, CDR2 FQDESV, per germline (reference sequence). CDR3 sequence (DNA): TGTGCCAGCAGCTTATTAGAGGGGACCAATGAGCAGTTCTTC. Translated, it gives CASSLLEGTNEQFF.

The chain links TRBV27 to TRBJ2-7; 9 bases map to TRBD1. Germline V gene data show CDR1 as MNHEY and CDR2 as SMNVEV (reference sequence). Losses at the gene ends were 5 bases for V and 3 bases for J; bases not matched to a gene: 14. The CDR3 spans 17 residues. CDR3 loop: CASSPSYRGQYNYEQYF. As DNA, the CDR3 is TGTGCCAGCAGTCCGTCCTACAGGGGGCAATACAACTACGAGCAGTACTTC.

This clonotype was recorded at least ten times. The chain carries TRBV7-9 and TRBJ1-6, with D maybe TRBD1 (5 bases). The V gene lost 6 bases and the J gene lost 8 bases, with 17 bases spanning the gap. This CDR3 spans 15 amino acids. CDR1 and CDR2 (germline): SEHNR, FQNEAQ (reference sequence). CDR3 residues: CASSSYGGDHSPLHF. The CDR3 DNA reads TGTGCCAGCAGTTCCTATGGGGGTGATCATTCACCCCTCCACTTT.